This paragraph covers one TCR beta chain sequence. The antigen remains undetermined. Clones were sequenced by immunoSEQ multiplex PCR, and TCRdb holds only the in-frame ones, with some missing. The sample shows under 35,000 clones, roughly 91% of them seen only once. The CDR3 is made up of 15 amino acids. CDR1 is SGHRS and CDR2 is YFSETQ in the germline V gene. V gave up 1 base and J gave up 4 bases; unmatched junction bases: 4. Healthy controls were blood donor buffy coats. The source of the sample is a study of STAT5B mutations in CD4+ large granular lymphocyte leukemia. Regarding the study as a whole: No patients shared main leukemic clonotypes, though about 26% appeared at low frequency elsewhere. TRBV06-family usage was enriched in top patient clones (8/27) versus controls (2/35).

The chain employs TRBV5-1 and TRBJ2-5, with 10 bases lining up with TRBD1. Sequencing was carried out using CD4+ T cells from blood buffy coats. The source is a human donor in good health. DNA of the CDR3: TGCGCCAGCAGCTTGAAGGGGGACAGGGGAGAGACCCAGTACTTC. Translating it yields CASSLKGDRGETQYF. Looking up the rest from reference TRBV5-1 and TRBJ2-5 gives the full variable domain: KAGVTQTPRYLIKTRGQQVTLSCSPISGHRSVSWYQQTPGQGLQFLFEYFSETQRNKGNFPGRFSGRQFSNSRSEMNVSTLELGDSALYLCASSLKGDRGETQYFGPGTRLLVL.